This T cell receptor beta chain was captured in a study of blood T cell repertoires in COVID-19. Study details: Specimens from acute and convalescent COVID-19 originated in the United States, Italy and Spain. From T cells, B-cell-depleted T cells, or PBMCs came the material, which was cDNA or gDNA.

In the case of this clone: The germline gene is not matched at one end of the junction; a read error may be the cause.

Per the authors' pipeline: The authors estimated nucleated cell counts from reference gene primer amplification. Data came from immunoSEQ multiplex PCR; TCRdb stores just in-frame clones and leaves some out. The V and J calls and clone size were taken over from that table, and D and trimming were inferred from the DNA. The sample carries roughly 350,000 clones, about 89% recorded once. This CDR3 has 13 residues. Germline V gene data show CDR1 as KGHSH and CDR2 as LQKENI. Seattle's enrolled individuals joined amid active infection and were then monitored longitudinally. The sequencing input was peripheral blood. This chain uses TRBV18 with TRBJ2-1, with D hard to call. The TCR originated in a woman in her forties or fifties with COVID-19, enrolled during active disease. CDR3 loop: CASSPPGRNEQFF. CDR3 nucleotide sequence: TGTGCCAGCTCTCCACCCGGTAGAAATGAGCAGTTCTTC.